This record concerns one T cell receptor (beta chain) sequence. This entry comes from a study of blood T cell repertoires in COVID-19. Study background: Sites across the United States, Italy and Spain contributed samples from acute and convalescent COVID-19.

Data came from immunoSEQ multiplex PCR; TCRdb stores just in-frame clones and leaves some out. Among 350,000 to 450,000 clones listed, approximately 86% were seen once. The origin of this receptor is a human donor in a cohort sampled during active COVID-19. The sample consisted of peripheral blood.

The CDR3: CASSPSGGWDEQFF. The CDR3 DNA follows: TGCGCCAGCAGCCCGTCCGGGGGGTGGGATGAGCAGTTCTTC. V is TRBV5-1 and J is TRBJ2-1; the match to TRBD2 covers 7 bases. V shed 4 bases and J 8 bases; nucleotides not matched to a gene: 9. The CDR3 is 14 residues long. Germline V gene lookup returns CDR1 SGHRS and CDR2 YFSETQ.